This T cell receptor (beta chain) was obtained from a study of blood T cell repertoires in COVID-19. Turning to the study itself: PBMCs, B-cell-depleted T cells, or T cells were the source of the cDNA or gDNA that made up the material.

Per germline, CDR1 GTSNPN and CDR2 SVGIG (reference sequence). The CDR3 spans 16 residues. V was shortened by 4 bases and J by 2 bases, with 20 bases between the two germline ends. In the study's own analysis: From reference gene primer amplification, estimates of nucleated cell counts were derived. Profiled with immunoSEQ multiplex PCR; TCRdb holds only in-frame clones, not every one. V and J calls and clone size follow that table, whereas D and trimming were derived from the DNA. This table holds 250,000 to 350,000 clones, about nine tenths found once. The rearrangement joins TRBV30 to TRBJ1-2; D is perhaps TRBD1 (6 bases). This clonotype originated in a woman between 50 and 59 years old who had recovered from COVID-19. The sequenced sample was peripheral blood. In DNA, the CDR3 is TGTGCCTGGAAGCTAGGAATCACAGGGCCAAACTATGGCTACACCTTC. Its protein is CAWKLGITGPNYGYTF.